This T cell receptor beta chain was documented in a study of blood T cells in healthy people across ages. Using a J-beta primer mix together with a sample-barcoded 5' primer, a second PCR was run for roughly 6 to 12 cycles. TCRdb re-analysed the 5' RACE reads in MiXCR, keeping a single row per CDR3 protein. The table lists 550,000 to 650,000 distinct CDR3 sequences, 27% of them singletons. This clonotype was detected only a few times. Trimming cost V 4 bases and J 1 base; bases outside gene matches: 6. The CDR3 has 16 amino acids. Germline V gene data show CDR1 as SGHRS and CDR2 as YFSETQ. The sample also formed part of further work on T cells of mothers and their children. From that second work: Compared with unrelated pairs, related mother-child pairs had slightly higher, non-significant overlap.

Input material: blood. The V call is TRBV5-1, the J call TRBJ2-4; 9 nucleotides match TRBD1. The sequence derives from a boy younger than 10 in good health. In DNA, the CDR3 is TGCGCCAGCAGCCTGGGACAGGGATACGCCAAAAACATTCAGTACTTC. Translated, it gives CASSLGQGYAKNIQYF.